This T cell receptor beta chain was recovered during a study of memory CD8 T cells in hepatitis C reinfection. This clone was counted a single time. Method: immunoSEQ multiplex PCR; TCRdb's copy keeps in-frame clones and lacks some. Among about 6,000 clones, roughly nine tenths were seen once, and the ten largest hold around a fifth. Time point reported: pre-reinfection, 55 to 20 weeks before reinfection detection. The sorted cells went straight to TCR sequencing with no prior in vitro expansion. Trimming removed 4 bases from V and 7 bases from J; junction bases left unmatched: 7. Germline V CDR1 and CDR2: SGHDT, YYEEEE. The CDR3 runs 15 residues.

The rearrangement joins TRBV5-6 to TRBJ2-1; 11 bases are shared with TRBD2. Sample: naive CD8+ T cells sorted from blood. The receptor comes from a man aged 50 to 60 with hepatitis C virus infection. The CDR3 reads CASSTTGTSGNEQFF. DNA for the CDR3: TGTGCCAGCAGCACCACCGGGACTAGCGGAAATGAGCAGTTCTTC. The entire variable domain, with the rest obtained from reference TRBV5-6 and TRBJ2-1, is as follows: DAGVTQSPTHLIKTRGQQVTLRCSPKSGHDTVSWYQQALGQGPQFIFQYYEEEERQRGNFPDRFSGHQFPNYSSELNVNALLLGDSALYLCASSTTGTSGNEQFFGPGTRLTVL.